This is a list of T cell receptor beta chains from one sample in a study of OX40 agonist ivuxolimab in advanced cancers. Only in-frame clones appear in the TCRdb table, and some are missing; sequencing was by immunoSEQ multiplex PCR. The profile covers more than 60,000 clones, with roughly 81% appearing a single time and 5% taken by the ten largest. The source was CD4+ or CD8+ T cells sorted from blood, collected in a trial of the OX40 agonist ivuxolimab. Receptors originate from an adult with an advanced solid tumor such as melanoma, head and neck, liver or kidney cancer. CDR3s include the opening cysteine and the closing phenylalanine or tryptophan.

len: 17
v_gene: TRBV10-3
CDR3aa: CAINQPGLAGVDNEQFF

len: 15
v_gene: TRBV7-9
CDR3aa: CASSLGTKANYGYTF

len: 14
v_gene: TRBV5-1
CDR3aa: CASSAPGANTEAFF

len: 15
v_gene: TRBV6-1
CDR3aa: CASSPVFPLNTEAFF

len: 15
v_gene: TRBV6-1
CDR3aa: CASSDYGGASETQYF

len: 15
v_gene: TRBV5-6
CDR3aa: CASSLGQGSTDTQYF

len: 16
v_gene: TRBV6-4
CDR3aa: CASSDSIRGGRDEQFF

len: 17
v_gene: TRBV7-9
CDR3aa: CASSLVLQGSGANVLTF

len: 15
v_gene: TRBV5-1
CDR3aa: CASRWLPGMGSEAFF

len: 15
v_gene: TRBV27
CDR3aa: CASSLSSGDSYEQYF

len: 20
v_gene: TRBV7-3
CDR3aa: CASSVGLAGGSYAGTDTQYF

len: 14
v_gene: TRBV2
CDR3aa: CASSGTYLTYEQYF

len: 15
v_gene: TRBV6-1
CDR3aa: CASRERGGGPTKQYF

len: 14
v_gene: TRBV19
CDR3aa: CASKERGSTDTQYF

len: 15
v_gene: TRBV11-3
CDR3aa: CASSLVLAAKETQYF

len: 14
v_gene: TRBV28
CDR3aa: CASSFRDSHQPQHF

len: 16
v_gene: TRBV11-1
CDR3aa: CASSLAWEQNPNGYTF

len: 14
v_gene: TRBV2
CDR3aa: CASSEGRASYGYTF

len: 17
v_gene: TRBV7-9
CDR3aa: CASSPTPTDRVRNEQFF

len: 14
v_gene: TRBV4-1
CDR3aa: CASSLLAGDGELFF

len: 13
v_gene: TRBV6-5
CDR3aa: CASRRTAPDTQYF

len: 16
v_gene: TRBV5-1
CDR3aa: CASSFSRDSSTDTQYF

len: 14
v_gene: TRBV5-1
CDR3aa: CASSLGDIAYEQYF

len: 14
v_gene: TRBV5-1
CDR3aa: CASSLGDRDYGYTF

len: 15
v_gene: TRBV2
CDR3aa: CASSADSVLSYEQYF

len: 17
v_gene: TRBV2
CDR3aa: CASRMGQYGAGANVLTF

len: 17
v_gene: TRBV29-1
CDR3aa: CSVDWARGREFNEKLFF

len: 13
v_gene: TRBV28
CDR3aa: CASRWEGLTEAFF

len: 14
v_gene: TRBV10-1
CDR3aa: CASKPGQRNEKLFF

len: 16
v_gene: TRBV25-1
CDR3aa: CASSEGVRGNTGELFF

len: 14
v_gene: TRBV28
CDR3aa: CATLLEKGNFEAFF

len: 15
v_gene: TRBV7-7
CDR3aa: CASSLERPPGETQYF

len: 14
v_gene: TRBV13
CDR3aa: CASSPRDTSYEQYF

len: 17
v_gene: TRBV28
CDR3aa: CASSLGDLAVMVMEQFF

len: 15
v_gene: TRBV7-2
CDR3aa: CASSSLANSYNEQFF

len: 13
v_gene: TRBV19
CDR3aa: CASSLIGSGELFF

len: 15
v_gene: TRBV7-2
CDR3aa: CASSFKAESTDTQYF

len: 14
v_gene: TRBV5-1
CDR3aa: CASSLVGGSYEQYF

len: 16
v_gene: TRBV6-4
CDR3aa: CASSDSASGDHNEQFF

len: 14
v_gene: TRBV5-5
CDR3aa: CASSSRQGWDTQYF

len: 15
v_gene: TRBV5-1
CDR3aa: CASSLEGLAEEKLFF

len: 16
v_gene: TRBV9
CDR3aa: CASSVSNSAQIYEQYF

len: 13
v_gene: TRBV7-2
CDR3aa: CASSLYGNQPQHF

len: 18
v_gene: TRBV5-1
CDR3aa: CASSLGQGWVTDTGELFF

len: 13
v_gene: TRBV14
CDR3aa: CASSLWTGTEQYF

len: 16
v_gene: TRBV7-2
CDR3aa: CASSKGGTGGFGEQFF

len: 14
v_gene: TRBV6-5
CDR3aa: CASSRQAGSYEQYF

len: 14
v_gene: TRBV14
CDR3aa: CASSSGANTGELFF

len: 15
v_gene: TRBV4-3
CDR3aa: CASSQTGGPNQPQHF

len: 13
v_gene: TRBV29-1
CDR3aa: CSGSGTSHNEQFF

len: 15
v_gene: TRBV7-3
CDR3aa: CASSLMHGSGFEQYF

len: 13
v_gene: TRBV5-1
CDR3aa: CASSFVTGSGYTF

len: 15
v_gene: TRBV18
CDR3aa: CASSLELRDTYGYTF

len: 15
v_gene: TRBV4-3
CDR3aa: CASSFDYHHNQPQHF

len: 14
v_gene: TRBV5-1
CDR3aa: CASSLKLAGDEQYF

len: 18
v_gene: TRBV5-1
CDR3aa: CASSLGASTGTSTDTQYF

len: 15
v_gene: TRBV5-4
CDR3aa: CASSRPSATYNEQFF

len: 14
v_gene: TRBV4-1
CDR3aa: CASSHDRGTPPLHF

len: 18
v_gene: TRBV18
CDR3aa: CASSPAKRQGASNQPQHF